This T cell receptor beta chain is from a study of early T cells in non-severe SARS-CoV-2 infection. Turning to the study itself: Whole-blood bulk RNA, unsorted, was sequenced, and chains were unpaired.

This clonotype was seen at least ten times. Unique molecular identifiers (one per individual cDNA molecule) were attached. TCRdb analysed the 5' RACE reads with MiXCR anew, one entry per CDR3 protein. The table has 20,000 to 25,000 distinct CDR3 sequences, about 5.6% seen once; the top ten hold around 10%. Trimming at V came to 0 bases and at J to 6 bases, leaving 7 bases not matched to a gene. The CDR3 is 16 amino acids. Germline-derived CDR1 and CDR2 are DFQATT and SNEGSKA (reference sequence). The receptor's source is an adult who was a healthcare worker with PCR-confirmed SARS-CoV-2 infection or an uninfected control (not recorded which). The gene calls are TRBV20-1 and TRBJ2-1, with 11 bases lining up with TRBD2. The sample consisted of whole blood. The CDR3 spells CSARDLSGRASNEQFF. The CDR3 DNA reads as TGCAGTGCTAGAGATCTTAGCGGGAGGGCATCCAATGAGCAGTTCTTC.